This T cell receptor (beta chain) was observed in a study of blood T cell repertoires in COVID-19. Sequencing used immunoSEQ multiplex PCR; TCRdb keeps in-frame clones, though not all of them. Here the sample spans approximately 240,000 clones, about 90% being singletons. This clone was counted once. The CDR3 is made up of 17 amino acids. Germline V gene lookup returns CDR1 SGHRS and CDR2 YFSETQ. Trimming cost V 0 bases and J 4 bases; bases outside gene matches: 12. The chain carries TRBV5-1 and TRBJ1-1, with 7 bases matching TRBD1. Specimen: peripheral blood. This clonotype was obtained from a woman under 30 who had recovered from COVID-19. CDR3 in DNA: TGCGCCAGCAGCTTGGACGTCTTAAGGGGGCCGAGCACTGAAGCTTTCTTT. Amino acids: CASSLDVLRGPSTEAFF.